This is a list of T cell receptor beta chains from one sample in a study of T-cell memory formation after mild COVID-19. TCRdb processed the 5' RACE reads anew with MiXCR; each CDR3 protein has one entry. Counted here are under 600,000 distinct CDR3 sequences, about a fifth occurring once; the ten biggest clones make up approximately 8.4%. The material sequenced was PBMCs or a T cell subset sorted from them (not recorded which). These receptors were obtained from an adult woman who had mild COVID-19 (a few samples of this study predate the infection). Cell type and time point are not known. The CDR3 runs from the conserved cysteine through the conserved F or W. D genes are given only for firm matches. Clone size is shown for a subset of rows, as once, few, many or a class of expanded clone.

len	abundance	v_gene	j_gene	d_gene	CDR3aa	CDR3nt
16	few	TRBV5-1	TRBJ1-4	TRBD1	CASSARGSSTNEKLFF	TGCGCCAGCAGCGCCAGGGGGAGCTCAACTAATGAAAAACTGTTTTTT
15	.	TRBV30	TRBJ2-3	TRBD1	CAWSSTGTGLDTQYF	TGTGCCTGGAGTTCCACCGGGACAGGGCTGGATACGCAGTATTTT
16	.	TRBV24-1	TRBJ2-1	.	CATSDLPGGVRDEQFF	TGTGCCACCAGTGATTTGCCGGGGGGCGTTCGGGATGAGCAGTTCTTC
13	.	TRBV29-1	TRBJ1-2	TRBD1	CSVEKGAGSGYTF	TGCAGCGTTGAAAAGGGGGCAGGGTCTGGCTACACCTTC
14	.	TRBV7-8	TRBJ1-1	.	CASSSLSTNTEAFF	TGTGCCAGCAGCTCCCTCTCGACTAACACTGAAGCTTTCTTT
13	few	TRBV5-1	TRBJ2-2	TRBD1	CASSLRQGGELFF	TGCGCCAGCAGCTTGCGACAGGGCGGGGAGCTGTTTTTT
13	.	TRBV5-1	TRBJ2-7	TRBD1	CASSLGTAYEHYF	TGCGCCAGCAGTTTGGGGACAGCCTACGAGCACTACTTC
15	.	TRBV10-3	TRBJ2-3	.	CAISGLARGTDTQYF	TGTGCCATCAGTGGCCTAGCGCGAGGCACAGATACGCAGTATTTT
18	.	TRBV11-2	TRBJ1-1	.	CASSQFLGALAGNTEAFF	TGTGCCAGCAGCCAATTTCTTGGGGCACTGGCGGGTAACACTGAAGCTTTCTTT
15	few	TRBV12-3/TRBV12-4	TRBJ2-1	.	CASSLQDSPYNEQFF	TGTGCCAGCAGTTTGCAGGACTCACCCTACAATGAGCAGTTCTTC
14	.	TRBV11-2	TRBJ2-7	.	CASSFVAIRGEQYF	TGTGCCAGCAGTTTTGTGGCGATCAGGGGAGAGCAGTACTTC
15	.	TRBV6-5	TRBJ1-5	.	CASSQGRTSNQPQHF	TGTGCCAGCAGCCAGGGACGGACTAGCAATCAGCCCCAGCATTTT
14	.	TRBV6-2/TRBV6-3	TRBJ2-3	.	CASSRIGEPDTQYF	TGTGCCAGCAGTCGAATCGGAGAGCCAGATACGCAGTATTTT
13	few	TRBV24-1	TRBJ1-1	.	CATSNIPNTEAFF	TGTGCCACCAGTAACATACCGAACACTGAAGCTTTCTTT
17	.	TRBV27	TRBJ1-6	.	CASSLNGGASPNSPLHF	TGTGCCAGCAGTTTAAATGGGGGCGCTTCCCCCAATTCACCCCTCCACTTT
16	.	TRBV19	TRBJ2-1	TRBD2	CASSLRGAGSNNEQFF	TGTGCCAGTAGCCTTAGGGGAGCGGGGTCCAACAATGAGCAGTTCTTC
11	.	TRBV20-1	TRBJ2-5	TRBD1	CSAGQGPPQYF	TGCAGTGCTGGACAGGGGCCACCTCAGTACTTC
16	many	TRBV24-1	TRBJ2-1	TRBD2	CATSDVGSGRVNEQFF	TGTGCCACCAGTGACGTTGGTAGCGGGAGGGTCAATGAGCAGTTCTTC
16	.	TRBV5-6	TRBJ2-4	TRBD1	CASSSRGLVETNIQYF	TGTGCCAGCAGCTCAAGGGGGCTAGTCGAAACCAACATTCAGTACTTC
13	many	TRBV28	TRBJ2-5	.	CASSLAAQETQYF	TGTGCCAGCAGTTTGGCGGCCCAAGAGACCCAGTACTTC
15	.	TRBV14	TRBJ1-2	.	CASSQDLRGADGYTF	TGTGCCAGCAGCCAAGATTTACGGGGGGCAGATGGCTACACCTTC
13	.	TRBV7-2	TRBJ2-1	.	CASSPAVGNEQFF	TGTGCCAGCAGCCCGGCGGTTGGCAATGAGCAGTTCTTC
13	.	TRBV29-1	TRBJ2-7	TRBD1	CSAGDRVTYEQYF	TGCAGCGCTGGGGACAGGGTGACCTACGAGCAGTACTTC
17	.	TRBV7-6	TRBJ1-6	.	CASSLGQGIHGDSPLHF	TGTGCCAGCAGCTTAGGGCAGGGGATTCACGGGGATTCACCCCTCCACTTT
14	few	TRBV6-2/TRBV6-3	TRBJ2-2	TRBD1	CASNDRVDTGELFF	TGTGCCAGCAACGACAGGGTGGACACCGGGGAGCTGTTTTTT
15	.	TRBV12-3/TRBV12-4	TRBJ2-1	TRBD1	CASSLTGKGYNEQFF	TGTGCCAGCAGCCTGACAGGGAAGGGATACAATGAGCAGTTCTTC
17	.	TRBV11-2	TRBJ1-2	.	CASSSLWLKRPSGGYTF	TGTGCCAGCAGCAGCTTATGGCTTAAGAGGCCCTCTGGGGGCTACACCTTC
15	.	TRBV5-1	TRBJ2-3	TRBD2	CASSQAGPGTDTQYF	TGCGCCAGCAGCCAAGCGGGGCCAGGCACAGATACGCAGTATTTT
13	.	TRBV5-1	TRBJ1-2	.	CASSGTPRHGYTF	TGCGCCAGCAGCGGGACCCCTCGTCATGGCTACACCTTC
17	few	TRBV3-1	TRBJ2-3	TRBD2	CASSRGLAGAVTDTQYF	TGTGCCAGCAGCCGTGGACTAGCGGGGGCCGTCACAGATACGCAGTATTTT
13	few	TRBV4-1	TRBJ1-2	TRBD1	CASSQKGTATYTF	TGCGCCAGCAGCCAAAAAGGGACAGCGACCTACACCTTC
15	.	TRBV24-1	TRBJ2-3	.	CATSDRTASTDTQYF	TGTGCCACCAGTGATCGGACAGCTAGCACAGATACGCAGTATTTT
16	few	TRBV9	TRBJ1-2	.	CASSVIRDIHNYGYTF	TGTGCCAGCAGCGTAATCCGGGACATTCATAACTATGGCTACACCTTC
14	.	TRBV19	TRBJ2-2	.	CASSISQGPGELFF	TGTGCCAGTAGTATATCACAGGGTCCCGGGGAGCTGTTTTTT
14	.	TRBV30	TRBJ2-5	TRBD2	CAWRWGGERETQYF	TGTGCCTGGAGATGGGGGGGGGAAAGGGAGACCCAGTACTTC
14	.	TRBV20-1	TRBJ2-4	TRBD2	CSAREGRGKNIQYF	TGCAGTGCTAGAGAGGGGCGGGGGAAAAACATTCAGTACTTC
15	few	TRBV4-2	TRBJ2-3	.	CASSRTGKPTDTQYF	TGTGCCAGCAGCCGGACCGGGAAGCCCACAGATACGCAGTATTTT
16	few	TRBV7-2	TRBJ2-1	.	CASSLSSRGSYNEQFF	TGTGCCAGCAGCTTGTCTTCCCGGGGCTCCTACAATGAGCAGTTCTTC
14	once	TRBV20-1	TRBJ2-7	.	CSARDRGTEGEQYF	TGCAGTGCTAGAGACCGGGGGACAGAGGGCGAGCAGTACTTC
12	.	TRBV12-3/TRBV12-4	TRBJ2-1	.	CASTATWNEQFF	TGTGCCAGCACCGCAACCTGGAATGAGCAGTTCTTC
13	many	TRBV29-1	TRBJ2-2	TRBD2	CSVTSSNTGELFF	TGCAGCGTGACTAGCTCAAACACCGGGGAGCTGTTTTTT
15	many	TRBV20-1	TRBJ2-3	.	CSARDFRGSTDTQYF	TGCAGTGCTAGAGATTTCCGCGGGAGCACAGATACGCAGTATTTT
15	.	TRBV7-2	TRBJ2-1	TRBD1	CASSLADRKGGEQFF	TGTGCCAGCAGCTTAGCGGATCGAAAAGGGGGCGAGCAGTTCTTC
13	many	TRBV5-1	TRBJ1-1	.	CASSLGANTEAFF	TGTGCCAGCAGTTTGGGAGCTAACACTGAAGCTTTCTTT
13	.	TRBV29-1	TRBJ2-1	TRBD2	CSAKAGVYNEQFF	TGCAGCGCCAAAGCGGGAGTTTACAATGAGCAGTTCTTC
13	.	TRBV7-3	TRBJ2-5	TRBD2	CASSGLAQETQYF	TGTGCCAGCAGCGGACTAGCCCAAGAGACCCAGTACTTC
17	.	TRBV5-1	TRBJ2-3	.	CASSLVTGAPGTDTQYF	TGCGCCAGCAGCCTAGTCACCGGGGCCCCGGGCACAGATACGCAGTATTTT
15	.	TRBV5-1	TRBJ2-7	.	CASSPGGTVAYEQYF	TGCGCCAGCAGCCCCGGAGGGACAGTGGCCTACGAGCAGTACTTC
17	few	TRBV7-9	TRBJ2-1	TRBD2	CASSPESGREGYNEQFF	TGTGCCAGCAGCCCAGAGTCGGGGCGGGAGGGATACAATGAGCAGTTCTTC
14	few	TRBV20-1	TRBJ2-3	TRBD1	CSARVGQGADTQYF	TGCAGTGCTAGAGTCGGGCAGGGGGCAGATACGCAGTATTTT
11	few	TRBV27	TRBJ2-7	.	CASRNPREQYF	TGTGCCAGCAGAAACCCCCGCGAGCAGTACTTC
14	.	TRBV19	TRBJ1-6	.	CASSISRGDSPLHF	TGTGCCAGTAGTATTTCCCGTGGGGATTCACCCCTCCACTTT
17	.	TRBV12-3/TRBV12-4	TRBJ2-7	TRBD2	CASIPGLAGPQDYEQYF	TGTGCCAGCATCCCGGGACTAGCGGGACCTCAGGACTACGAGCAGTACTTC
12	.	TRBV12-5	TRBJ1-2	.	CASGDPYYGYTF	TGTGCTAGTGGTGATCCATACTATGGCTACACCTTC
13	many	TRBV5-6	TRBJ1-1	.	CASSLVSNTEAFF	TGTGCCAGCAGCTTGGTTTCAAACACTGAAGCTTTCTTT
13	many	TRBV5-1	TRBJ2-2	.	CASSSKAGGELFF	TGCGCCAGCAGCTCTAAGGCCGGCGGGGAGCTGTTTTTT
14	few	TRBV12-3/TRBV12-4	TRBJ2-5	.	CASRGGRYQETQYF	TGTGCCAGCAGGGGGGGGCGGTACCAAGAGACCCAGTACTTC
17	.	TRBV9	TRBJ2-1	TRBD2	CASSGSGLAGPYNEQFF	TGTGCCAGCAGCGGATCGGGACTAGCGGGGCCCTACAATGAGCAGTTCTTC
16	few	TRBV12-3/TRBV12-4	TRBJ1-4	TRBD1	CASSRPYRGENEKLFF	TGTGCCAGCAGTCGTCCCTACAGGGGCGAGAATGAAAAACTGTTTTTT
13	.	TRBV11-2	TRBJ2-7	.	CASSLGWGDEQYF	TGTGCCAGCAGCCTGGGATGGGGGGACGAGCAGTACTTC